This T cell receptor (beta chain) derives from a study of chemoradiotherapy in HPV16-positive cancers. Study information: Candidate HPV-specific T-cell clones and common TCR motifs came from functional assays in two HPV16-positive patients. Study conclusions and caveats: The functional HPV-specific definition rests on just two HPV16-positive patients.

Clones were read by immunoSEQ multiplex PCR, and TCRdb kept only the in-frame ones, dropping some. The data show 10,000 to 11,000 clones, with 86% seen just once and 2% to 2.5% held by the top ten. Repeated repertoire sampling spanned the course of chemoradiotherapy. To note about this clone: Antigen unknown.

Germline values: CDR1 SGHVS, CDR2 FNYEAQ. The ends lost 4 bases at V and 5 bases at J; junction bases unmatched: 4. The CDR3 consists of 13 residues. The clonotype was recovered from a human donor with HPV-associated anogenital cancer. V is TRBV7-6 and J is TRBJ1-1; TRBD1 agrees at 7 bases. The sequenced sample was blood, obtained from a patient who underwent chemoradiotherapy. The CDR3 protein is CASSSTGATEAFF. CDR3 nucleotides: TGTGCCAGCAGCTCTACAGGGGCGACTGAAGCTTTCTTT.